A single T cell receptor beta chain is shown here with its context. Antigen specificity is unknown. This entry is derived from a study of Ad26.COV2.S vaccination and SARS-CoV-2 variants. Study observations and caveats: A substantial breadth of spike-specific CD8+ and CD4+ T cell responses after vaccination has been reported.

Here immunoSEQ multiplex PCR was the method, and the copy in TCRdb shows in-frame clones only, minus some. There are more than 150,000 clones in the sample; roughly nine tenths occur only once, and 5.5% to 6% lies in the top ten. This CDR3 region has 14 residues. Germline loops: CDR1 LNHDA, CDR2 SQIVND (reference sequence). Trimming left V 3 bases short and J 7 bases short, with 12 bases between. The chain carries TRBV19 and TRBJ2-2; no clear D. The receptor was derived from a human donor who had recovered from COVID-19. The sample was peripheral blood, taken after recovery from COVID-19. CDR3 nucleotide sequence: TGTGCCAGTAGTATGTTGGGCTCCCGCGGGGAGCTGTTTTTT. Its translation is CASSMLGSRGELFF.